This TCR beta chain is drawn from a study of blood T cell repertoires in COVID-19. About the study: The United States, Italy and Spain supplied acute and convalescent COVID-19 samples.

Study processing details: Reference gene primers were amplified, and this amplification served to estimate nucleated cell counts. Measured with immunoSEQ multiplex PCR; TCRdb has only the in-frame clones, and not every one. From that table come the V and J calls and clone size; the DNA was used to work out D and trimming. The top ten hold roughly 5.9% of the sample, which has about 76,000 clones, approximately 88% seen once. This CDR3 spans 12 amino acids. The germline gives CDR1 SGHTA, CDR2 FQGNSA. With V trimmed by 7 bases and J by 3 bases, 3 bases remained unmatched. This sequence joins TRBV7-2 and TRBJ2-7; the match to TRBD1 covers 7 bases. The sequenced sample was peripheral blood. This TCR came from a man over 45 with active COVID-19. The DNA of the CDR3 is TGTGCCAGCACCAGGGACAGCTACGAGCAGTACTTC. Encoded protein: CASTRDSYEQYF.